Below are 25 T cell receptor beta chains sequenced from a single sample in a study of blood T cell repertoires in COVID-19. The repertoire was sequenced with immunoSEQ multiplex PCR; TCRdb's copy has only in-frame clones and lacks some. The data show 150,000 to 200,000 clones, with roughly 83% seen just once and around 5.9% held by the top ten. Specimen: peripheral blood. The receptors derive from a woman in her 40s with COVID-19, enrolled during active disease.

CDR3 protein: CATSRDFPFRGDETQYF. The DNA of the CDR3 is TGTGCCACCAGCAGAGATTTCCCTTTCCGGGGGGACGAGACCCAGTACTTC. This sequence joins TRBV15 and TRBJ2-5; 7 positions match TRBD2. The ends lost 0 bases at V and 5 bases at J; junction bases unmatched: 12. The CDR3 is made up of 17 amino acids. Germline CDR1 reads LNHNV; CDR2 reads YYDKDF (reference sequence).

The V gene is TRBV9, the J gene TRBJ2-1; TRBD2 aligns across 13 bases. V lost 3 bases and J lost 8; bases outside the gene matches: 8. CDR1 is SGDLS and CDR2 is YYNGEE in the germline V gene. The CDR3 extends over 16 amino acids. The CDR3 loop is CASSALLAGGLYEQFF. CDR3 DNA sequence: TGTGCCAGCAGCGCTTTACTAGCGGGGGGGCTCTATGAGCAGTTCTTC.

The CDR3 nucleotides are TGTGCCAGCAGCCAACACAGGGTAGGCACTGAAGCTTTCTTT. Protein product: CASSQHRVGTEAFF. The chain combines TRBV3-1 (or the pseudogene TRBV3-2) with TRBJ1-1, with D tentatively TRBD1 (6 bases). Germline V gene lookup returns CDR1 LGHDT and CDR2 YNNKEL (reference sequence). The germline V and J ends were trimmed by 2 bases and 4 bases, with 11 bases remaining between them. This CDR3 has 14 amino acids.

This chain joins TRBV5-5 and TRBJ2-5; D gene uncertain. CDR1 and CDR2 from the germline V gene are SGHKS and YYEKEE (reference sequence). The V gene lost 0 bases and the J gene lost 5 bases, with 17 bases spanning the gap. The CDR3 is 16 amino acids. The CDR3 sequence is CASSLAAGFPYETQYF. The DNA for the CDR3 is TGTGCCAGCAGCTTGGCCGCAGGATTCCCCTATGAGACCCAGTACTTC.

Here the CDR3 DNA reads TGTGCCAGTAGTATAGGCGGGACGGTGGGCGATGGCTACACCTTC. It is translated as CASSIGGTVGDGYTF. This chain connects TRBV19 to TRBJ1-2; a weak D match, TRBD1 (5 bases). Trimming stripped 1 base from V and 6 bases from J, with 15 bases between. The CDR3 has 15 amino acids. CDR1 and CDR2 from the germline V gene are LNHDA and SQIVND (reference sequence).

The chain links TRBV19 to TRBJ2-3; a possible D gene is TRBD1 (5 bases). V was cut by 2 bases and J by 3 bases, with 6 bases left in between. The V gene's germline CDR1 is LNHDA and CDR2 SQIVND (reference sequence). CDR3 size: 13 residues. CDR3 DNA: TGTGCCAGTAGTATACAGGGAACAGATACGCAGTATTTT. Amino acids: CASSIQGTDTQYF.

J is TRBJ1-2 and V is TRBV5-6, with unresolved D. Trimming cost V 0 bases and J 4 bases, with 10 bases left between them. The CDR3 totals 14 residues. Germline CDR1 SGHDT, CDR2 YYEEEE. CDR3 sequence reads: CASSLGTVSYGYTF. The CDR3 DNA is TGTGCCAGCAGCTTGGGAACAGTTTCCTATGGCTACACCTTC.

This clone was seen a few times. V is TRBV24-1 and J is TRBJ2-5; the D gene is possibly TRBD1 (6 bases). V lost 10 bases, J lost 1 base, and 18 bases lay in between. The CDR3 contains 15 residues. Germline assignment: CDR1 KGHDR and CDR2 SFDVKD. In DNA form, the CDR3 reads TGTGCCACGAACTACGACAGGAGTCCCCAAGAGACCCAGTACTTC. This gives the protein CATNYDRSPQETQYF.

The chain combines TRBV20-1 with TRBJ2-5; 7 nucleotides line up with TRBD2. The CDR3 is 14 residues long. The V gene end was trimmed by 3 bases and the J gene end by 5 bases; junction bases not matched to a gene: 9. Germline V gene sequence: CDR1 DFQATT, CDR2 SNEGSKA (reference sequence). The CDR3 nucleotides read TGCAGTGCTAGTGGGGGGGTTGTAGTGGAGACCCAGTACTTC. It specifies CSASGGVVVETQYF.

The chain couples TRBV2 to TRBJ2-1, with TRBD1 matching over 8 bases. This CDR3 comprises 12 residues. V gave up 9 bases and J gave up 6 bases; unmatched junction bases: 4. From germline, CDR1 is SNHLY and CDR2 FYNNEI. The CDR3 DNA reads TGTGCCAGATCCGGGACAGGCAATGAGCAGTTCTTC. Encoded protein: CARSGTGNEQFF.

There are a few counts of this clone. The V gene is TRBV2, the J gene TRBJ2-7; no firm D call. Germline CDR1 reads SNHLY; CDR2 reads FYNNEI. This CDR3 is 16 amino acids long. V gave up 4 bases and J gave up 5 bases, with 21 bases separating them. CDR3 nucleotide sequence: TGTGCCAGCAGTGTCTTCCCCACGACGATAAGCGACGAGCAGTACTTC. This translates into CASSVFPTTISDEQYF.

This chain links TRBV7-9 with TRBJ2-2; D remains ambiguous. V dropped 0 bases and J dropped 5 bases, with 10 bases sitting between them. Germline V gene sequence: CDR1 SEHNR, CDR2 FQNEAQ (reference sequence). The CDR3 contains 15 residues. The CDR3 region is CASSLAMADTGELFF. In DNA, the CDR3 is TGTGCCAGCAGCTTAGCTATGGCCGATACCGGGGAGCTGTTTTTT.

This sequence joins TRBV19 and TRBJ2-1, with D tentatively TRBD2 (6 bases). From germline, CDR1 is LNHDA and CDR2 SQIVND (reference sequence). Trimming removed 6 bases from V and 0 bases from J, with 12 bases in between. The CDR3 contains 15 residues. The CDR3 spells CASSGRQRSYNEQFF. CDR3 bases: TGTGCCAGTAGCGGGAGACAACGCTCCTACAATGAGCAGTTCTTC.

This rearrangement joins TRBV27 to TRBJ2-1; 8 bases are shared with TRBD2. Germline V gene data show CDR1 as MNHEY and CDR2 as SMNVEV (reference sequence). The junction had 19 bases not matched to a gene; V was cut back by 3 bases and J by 9 bases. This CDR3 region has 18 residues. CDR3 nucleotides: TGTGCCAGCAGTTTCCGCCTCCGTCTGCGGGAGGACCTCATTGAGCAGTTCTTC. Amino acid sequence: CASSFRLRLREDLIEQFF.

J is TRBJ2-7 and V is TRBV5-1; 8 nucleotides match TRBD1. The trim removed 4 bases at V and 5 bases at J, leaving 11 bases unmatched. Germline CDR1 SGHRS, CDR2 YFSETQ. The CDR3 contains 15 residues. CDR3 bases: TGCGCCAGCAGCACCGGACAGGGCATTGGACACGAGCAGTACTTC. It yields the protein CASSTGQGIGHEQYF.

The chain couples TRBV27 to TRBJ1-1; no clear D. The germline CDR1 and CDR2 sequences are MNHEY and SMNVEV (reference sequence). V shed 2 bases and J shed 7 bases, with 14 bases lying between them. The CDR3 spans 14 residues. The CDR3 region is CASSLTRSEGEAFF. In nucleotides, the CDR3 is TGTGCCAGCAGTTTAACCCGCTCTGAGGGTGAAGCTTTCTTT.

This rearrangement joins TRBV20-1 to TRBJ1-3; no clear D. V gave up 3 bases and J gave up 0 bases, with 12 bases separating them. The CDR3 loop spans 15 amino acids. The germline gives CDR1 DFQATT, CDR2 SNEGSKA (reference sequence). As DNA, the CDR3 is TGCAGTGCTAGTGGGCTCCTGAACTCTGGAAACACCATATATTTT. It yields the protein CSASGLLNSGNTIYF.

The V gene is TRBV4-3, the J gene TRBJ2-5; 15 bases are a match to TRBD2. This CDR3 has 18 residues. Germline V gene data show CDR1 as LGHNA and CDR2 as YSLEER. V shed 3 bases and J 5 bases; nucleotides not matched to a gene: 10. In nucleotides, the CDR3 is TGCGCCAGCAGCCAGGGACTAGCGGGGGGTCCCGACGGGGAGACCCAGTACTTC. It translates to CASSQGLAGGPDGETQYF.

This clone was detected only once. This chain joins TRBV19 and TRBJ2-1, with D possibly TRBD2 on 5 matching bases. The CDR3 is 13 amino acids. Between the trimmed V and J ends, which lost 5 bases and 7 bases, there was a span of 12 bases. Germline CDR1 LNHDA, CDR2 SQIVND (reference sequence). CDR3 residues: CASSLKGGNEQFF. For the CDR3, the DNA is TGTGCCAGTAGTCTTAAAGGCGGGAATGAGCAGTTCTTC.

This chain joins TRBV5-6 and TRBJ2-7; D is perhaps TRBD2 (6 bases). In germline, CDR1 is SGHDT, CDR2 YYEEEE. The CDR3 spans 15 residues. Trimming cost V 2 bases and J 2 bases, with 14 bases left between them. CDR3 sequence reads: CASSFFGTVAYEQYF. The CDR3 nucleotides read TGTGCCAGCAGCTTTTTTGGGACTGTTGCCTACGAGCAGTACTTC.

The chain combines TRBV4-3 with TRBJ2-2, with TRBD1 identical over 7 bases. Per the germline V gene, CDR1 is LGHNA and CDR2 is YSLEER. CDR3 size: 13 residues. V was pared by 1 base and J by 10 bases, with 3 bases of the junction left unmatched. Here the CDR3 DNA reads TGCGCCAGCAGCCAAGCAGGGGGAGTGGAGCTGTTTTTT. Protein: CASSQAGGVELFF.

The chain couples TRBV7-8 to TRBJ2-1, with D possibly being TRBD2 (6 bases). The CDR3 covers 14 residues. V gave up 3 bases and J gave up 7 bases, with 13 bases separating them. Germline-derived CDR1 and CDR2 are SGHVS and FQNEAQ. For the CDR3, the DNA is TGTGCCAGCAGCTTGTTCGGGGCGGGGAATGAGCAGTTCTTC. Encoded protein: CASSLFGAGNEQFF.

In this sample, this clone turned up a few times. The identical CDR3 is also encoded by other nucleotide sequences in the sample. The rearrangement links TRBV10-3 to TRBJ1-1, with D possibly being TRBD1 (5 bases). Trimming removed 0 bases at V and 4 bases at J, with 9 bases between. This CDR3 contains 14 residues. The germline CDR1 and CDR2 sequences are ENHRY and SYGVKD. CDR3 in DNA: TGTGCCATCAGTGAGTCAGGGAGGGGCACTGAAGCTTTCTTT. It translates to CAISESGRGTEAFF.

V gene TRBV2 combines with J gene TRBJ2-3, with D perhaps TRBD1 (6 bases). From germline, CDR1 is SNHLY and CDR2 FYNNEI. The V and J ends lost 6 bases and 1 base respectively, with 14 bases between them. This CDR3 is built from 15 residues. CDR3 in amino acids: CASRGLAGGTDTQYF. The CDR3, as DNA: TGTGCCAGCAGAGGGCTTGCAGGGGGCACAGATACGCAGTATTTT.

The chain carries TRBV5-6 and TRBJ1-5; possibly TRBD1 for D (5 bases). Germline V gene sequence: CDR1 SGHDT, CDR2 YYEEEE. V was clipped by 4 bases and J by 7 bases, with 15 bases between them. This CDR3 is built from 14 residues. DNA for the CDR3: TGTGCCAGCAGCACGGGGGGGAGAGGACAGCCCCAGCATTTT. It yields the protein CASSTGGRGQPQHF.